This T cell receptor beta chain was found in a study of blood T cell repertoires in COVID-19. Study summary: Samples came from the United States, Italy and Spain, spanning acute and convalescent COVID-19. From T cells, B-cell-depleted T cells, or PBMCs came the material, which was cDNA or gDNA.

Authors' data handling: Amplification of reference gene primers provided the estimated nucleated cell counts. Repertoires were generated with immunoSEQ multiplex PCR, while TCRdb's copy carries only in-frame clones and drops some. For V, J and clone size, that table is used; D and trimming come from the DNA. This sample has roughly 80,000 clones, with 85% to 90% found just once. Germline CDR1 is DFQATT and CDR2 is SNEGSKA (reference sequence). Trimming removed 3 bases at V and 2 bases at J, with 11 bases between. This CDR3 has 14 amino acids. This clone was detected once. This receptor was taken from an elderly man in a cohort sampled during active COVID-19. Sequencing was carried out using peripheral blood. The rearrangement joins TRBV20-1 to TRBJ2-4; possible D gene TRBD1, 7 bases. The CDR3 DNA is TGCAGTGCTAGTCCAGGGGGGACCAAAAACATTCAGTACTTC. Translated, it gives CSASPGGTKNIQYF.